Below are 8 T cell receptor beta chains sequenced from a single sample in a study of T cells in narcolepsy (dated by TCRdb to the late 2010s). Library method: the immunoSEQ multiplex PCR assay. Imported from immuneACCESS, the table was reduced by TCRdb to in-frame sequences with V and J called. These copies leave out some clones; in studies compared against another copy, an unresolved V gene accounts for under half, and the cause of the remainder is not known. Here the sample has 20,000 to 30,000 clones; roughly two thirds occur a single time. 9% to 15% of the sample belongs to the ten largest clones. Sequencing used memory (CD45RA-) CD4+ T cells from blood. According to the study, the label for this sample's cell subset or site signals: memory T cells sorted ex vivo from peripheral blood. The receptors were gathered from a human donor in good health.

This clone is a singleton in its sample. V usage is TRBV5-5 and J usage is TRBJ1-3; D not resolved. CDR1 and CDR2 from the germline V gene are SGHKS and YYEKEE (reference sequence). CDR3 length: 14 residues. V was shortened by 4 bases and J by 0 bases, with 8 bases between the two germline ends. This CDR3 is CASSTGSSGNTIYF. Written as DNA, the CDR3 is TGTGCCAGCAGCACCGGAAGCTCTGGAAACACCATATATTTT. Variable domain in full (rest from reference TRBV5-5 and TRBJ1-3): DAGVTQSPTHLIKTRGQQVTLRCSPISGHKSVSWYQQVLGQGPQFIFQYYEKEERGRGNFPDRFSARQFPNYSSELNVNALLLGDSALYLCASSTGSSGNTIYFGEGSWLTVV.

The CDR3 bases are TGTGCCAGCAGTCCCCAGAGGGGGGGAACTGAAGCTTTCTTT. Translated, it gives CASSPQRGGTEAFF. The rearrangement links TRBV28 to TRBJ1-1, with D maybe TRBD1 (6 bases). Germline lookup yields CDR1 MDHEN and CDR2 SYDVKM. The ends were cut back, 5 bases at V and 5 bases at J, with 15 bases in the middle. The CDR3 loop spans 14 amino acids.

The chain has TRBV29-1 and TRBJ1-5; 7 bases match TRBD1. Germline lookup yields CDR1 SQVTM and CDR2 ANQGSEA. The CDR3 loop spans 13 amino acids. Trimming cost V 7 bases and J 5 bases; bases outside gene matches: 8. The CDR3 sequence is CSAGTGVDQPQHF. Here the CDR3 DNA reads TGCAGCGCAGGTACAGGGGTGGATCAGCCCCAGCATTTT. Complete variable domain (other parts from reference TRBV29-1 and TRBJ1-5): SAVISQKPSRDICQRGTSLTIQCQVDSQVTMMFWYRQQPGQSLTLIATANQGSEATYESGFVIDKFPISRPNLTFSTLTVSNMSPEDSSIYLCSAGTGVDQPQHFGDGTRLSIL.

The chain carries TRBV6-1 and TRBJ2-2; either TRBD1 or TRBD2 may supply D (7 bases each). V was pared by 7 bases and J by 5 bases, with 17 bases between. Germline CDR1 MNHNS, CDR2 SASEGT. The CDR3 spans 15 residues. This CDR3 reads CASTSGRGRTGELFF. The CDR3, as DNA: TGTGCCAGCACCTCAGGGAGGGGGCGAACCGGGGAGCTGTTTTTT.

The V call is TRBV10-1, the J call TRBJ1-5; D unresolved. Germline V lookup: CDR1 WNHNN, CDR2 SYGVQD (reference sequence). V dropped 1 base and J dropped 6 bases, with 10 bases sitting between them. The CDR3 is 14 residues long. In DNA, the CDR3 is TGCGCCAGCAGTGAGTGTTTTTTTACTCAGCCCCAGCATTTT. It translates to CASSECFFTQPQHF.

V and J are TRBV14 and TRBJ1-1, with unresolved D. The CDR3 loop spans 14 amino acids. CDR1 SGHDN and CDR2 FVKESK come from the germline V gene. Trimming shortened V by 3 bases and J by 10 bases, and 18 bases separated the two germline ends. The chain's CDR3 is CASSQKASQLRAFF. In DNA, the CDR3 is TGTGCCAGCAGCCAGAAGGCCTCCCAGCTCCGAGCTTTCTTT.

The chain's CDR3 is CASSVEEGARTEAFF. CDR3 sequence (DNA): TGTGCCAGCAGCGTCGAGGAGGGGGCTAGAACTGAAGCTTTCTTT. V and J are TRBV9 and TRBJ1-1; 7 nucleotides align to TRBD1. Germline loops: CDR1 SGDLS, CDR2 YYNGEE. The junction had 9 bases not matched to a gene; V was cut back by 2 bases and J by 5 bases. The CDR3 is 15 residues long.

The chain combines TRBV27 with TRBJ2-2, with TRBD2 identical over 8 bases. This CDR3 comprises 15 residues. In germline, CDR1 is MNHEY, CDR2 SMNVEV (reference sequence). The junction had 11 bases not matched to a gene; V was cut back by 7 bases and J by 7 bases. This CDR3 is CASTSGLGLIGELFF. The CDR3 coding sequence is TGTGCCAGCACATCGGGACTAGGTCTCATCGGGGAGCTGTTTTTT.